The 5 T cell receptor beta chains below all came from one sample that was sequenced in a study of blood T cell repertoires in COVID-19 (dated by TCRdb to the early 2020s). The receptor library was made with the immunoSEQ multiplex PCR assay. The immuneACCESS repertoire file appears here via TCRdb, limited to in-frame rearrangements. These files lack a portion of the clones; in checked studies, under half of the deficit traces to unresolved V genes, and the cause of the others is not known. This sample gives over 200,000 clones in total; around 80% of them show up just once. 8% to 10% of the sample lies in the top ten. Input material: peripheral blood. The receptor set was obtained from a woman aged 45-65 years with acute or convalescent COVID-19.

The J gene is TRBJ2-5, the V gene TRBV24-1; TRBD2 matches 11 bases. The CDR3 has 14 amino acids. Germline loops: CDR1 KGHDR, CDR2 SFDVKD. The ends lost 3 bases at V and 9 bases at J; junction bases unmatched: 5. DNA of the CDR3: TGTGCCACCAGTGATCGGACTAGCGGGTTGGCCCAGTACTTC. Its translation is CATSDRTSGLAQYF.

CDR3 sequence reads: CASSPQGNSNQPQHF. The DNA for the CDR3 is TGTGCCAGCAGCCCGCAGGGGAATAGCAATCAGCCCCAGCATTTT. The chain has TRBV7-2 and TRBJ1-5; D may be TRBD1 (6 bases). V was shortened by 5 bases and J by 0 bases, with 11 bases between the two germline ends. This CDR3 spans 15 amino acids. Germline V gives CDR1 SGHTA, CDR2 FQGNSA.

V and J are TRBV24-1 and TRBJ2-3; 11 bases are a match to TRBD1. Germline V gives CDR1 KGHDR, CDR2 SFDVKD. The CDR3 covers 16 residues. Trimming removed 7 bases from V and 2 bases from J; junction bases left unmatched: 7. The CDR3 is CATRGQGASDTDTQYF. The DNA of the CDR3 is TGTGCCACCAGAGGACAGGGGGCGTCCGACACAGATACGCAGTATTTT.

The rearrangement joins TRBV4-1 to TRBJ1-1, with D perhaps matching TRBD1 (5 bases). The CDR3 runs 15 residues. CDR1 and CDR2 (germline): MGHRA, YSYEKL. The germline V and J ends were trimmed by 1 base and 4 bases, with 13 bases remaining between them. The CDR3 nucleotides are TGCGCCAGCAGCCAAGCCAGGGCCGGGGGCACTGAAGCTTTCTTT. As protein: CASSQARAGGTEAFF.

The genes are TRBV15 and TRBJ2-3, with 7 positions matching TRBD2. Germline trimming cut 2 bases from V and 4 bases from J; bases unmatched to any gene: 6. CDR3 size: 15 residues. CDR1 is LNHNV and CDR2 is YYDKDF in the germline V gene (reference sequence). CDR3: CATSRPTSVADTQYF. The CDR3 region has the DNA TGTGCCACCAGCAGACCCACTAGCGTAGCAGATACGCAGTATTTT.